The 20 T cell receptor beta chains presented below share a single source sample, sequenced in a study of T cell changes during pregnancy in multiple sclerosis. Libraries were prepared by immunoSEQ multiplex PCR; TCRdb keeps only in-frame clonotypes and omits some of them. The table includes under 150,000 clones, around 97% detected once. This sample comprised peripheral blood, obtained after pregnancy. The receptors come from a female donor with multiple sclerosis, enrolled in a pregnancy study.

The J gene is TRBJ2-7, the V gene TRBV6-5; 10 bases fit TRBD1. In germline, CDR1 is MNHEY, CDR2 SVGAGI. This CDR3 spans 15 amino acids. V dropped 6 bases and J dropped 2; count of bases not matched to a gene: 7. This CDR3 is CASRTPGQGPYEQYF. Here the CDR3 DNA reads TGTGCCAGCAGAACTCCGGGACAGGGGCCCTACGAGCAGTACTTC.

A few counts support this clone. The J gene is TRBJ2-5, the V gene TRBV27; 10 bases are shared with TRBD2. This CDR3 region has 15 residues. J lost 3 bases, V lost 2 bases, and 3 bases had no gene match. Germline V lookup: CDR1 MNHEY, CDR2 SMNVEV (reference sequence). CDR3 amino acids: CASSLKAGGEETQYF. CDR3 bases: TGTGCCAGCAGTTTAAAAGCGGGAGGGGAAGAGACCCAGTACTTC.

The chain is built from TRBV5-6 and TRBJ1-6; D might be TRBD1 (6 bases). This CDR3 comprises 14 residues. Germline loops: CDR1 SGHDT, CDR2 YYEEEE. V was trimmed by 7 bases and J by 14 bases, leaving 22 bases between them. CDR3 residues: CASGPRPGAHTLHF. As DNA, the CDR3 is TGTGCCAGCGGCCCGAGGCCAGGGGCCCACACCCTCCACTTT.

The rearrangement uses TRBV28 and TRBJ2-1, with 7 bases that match TRBD1. Germline trimming cut 3 bases from V and 8 bases from J; bases unmatched to any gene: 7. Germline assignment: CDR1 MDHEN and CDR2 SYDVKM. The CDR3 sequence is 14 residues long. The chain's CDR3 is CASSLRGPSDEQFF. The CDR3 nucleotides read TGTGCCAGCAGTTTGAGGGGGCCGAGCGATGAGCAGTTCTTC.

This chain connects TRBV6-6 to TRBJ2-3; D remains ambiguous. Looked up from germline, CDR1 is MNHNY and CDR2 is SVGAGI (reference sequence). The CDR3 spans 12 residues. Between the trimmed V and J ends, which lost 8 bases and 1 base, there was a span of 7 bases. The CDR3 bases are TGTGCCAGCCGCCAGGGCACAGATACGCAGTATTTT. Its protein is CASRQGTDTQYF.

The chain is built from TRBV6-5 and TRBJ2-1, with 11 bases identical to TRBD2. The V segment lost 2 bases and the J segment 5 bases; nucleotides outside the gene matches: 5. The CDR3 is 16 residues long. The germline V gene has CDR1 MNHEY and CDR2 SVGAGI. Written as DNA, the CDR3 is TGTGCCAGCAGTTACCCCGGGACTAGCGGTGACAATGAGCAGTTCTTC. As protein: CASSYPGTSGDNEQFF.

The rearrangement joins TRBV4-1 to TRBJ2-6; TRBD2 agrees at 9 bases. V dropped 4 bases and J dropped 2; count of bases not matched to a gene: 9. The CDR3 has 18 residues. Per the germline V gene, CDR1 is MGHRA and CDR2 is YSYEKL. For the CDR3, the DNA is TGCGCCAGCAGCCTACGCGGGCTAGCGGGAACTGGGGCCAACGTCCTGACTTTC. Translation: CASSLRGLAGTGANVLTF.

The chain uses TRBV19 and TRBJ2-4, with D maybe TRBD1 (6 bases). This CDR3 is built from 14 residues. V lost 5 bases to trimming and J lost 0 bases, with 8 bases between them. The germline CDR1 and CDR2 sequences are LNHDA and SQIVND (reference sequence). CDR3 sequence reads: CASSGDKAKNIQYF. CDR3 DNA: TGTGCCAGTAGTGGGGACAAAGCCAAAAACATTCAGTACTTC. Variable domain in full (rest from reference TRBV19 and TRBJ2-4): DGGITQSPKYLFRKEGQNVTLSCEQNLNHDAMYWYRQDPGQGLRLIYYSQIVNDFQKGDIAEGYSVSREKKESFPLTVTSAQKNPTAFYLCASSGDKAKNIQYFGAGTRLSVL.

The chain is built from TRBV29-1 and TRBJ1-2; TRBD1 matches 7 bases. V was clipped by 3 bases and J by 5 bases; unmatched bases: 6. The germline V gene encodes CDR1 SQVTM and CDR2 ANQGSEA. CDR3 length equals 13 residues. The CDR3 here is CSVDTGAIYGYTF. CDR3 DNA sequence: TGCAGCGTTGATACAGGGGCCATTTATGGCTACACCTTC.

V usage is TRBV9 and J usage is TRBJ2-3; 8 bases are shared with TRBD2. With 0 bases clipped from V and 5 bases from J, the junction kept 2 bases outside the gene matches. CDR1 is SGDLS and CDR2 is YYNGEE in the germline V gene. The CDR3 consists of 14 residues. CDR3 loop: CASSVELAEDTQYF. The CDR3 nucleotides are TGTGCCAGCAGCGTAGAACTAGCGGAAGATACGCAGTATTTT. The full variable domain, in which reference TRBV9 and TRBJ2-3 provide the parts outside the CDR3, is DSGVTQTPKHLITATGQRVTLRCSPRSGDLSVYWYQQSLDQGLQFLIQYYNGEERAKGNILERFSAQQFPDLHSELNLSSLELGDSALYFCASSVELAEDTQYFGPGTRLTVL.

This clone was observed a single time. The chain links TRBV5-1 to TRBJ2-7, with 8 bases lining up with TRBD1. Trimming took 4 bases from V and 5 from J; bases not matched to a gene: 8. This CDR3 is 14 amino acids long. Germline CDR1 is SGHRS and CDR2 is YFSETQ. CDR3 in amino acids: CASSPRTGLDEQYF. CDR3 in DNA: TGCGCCAGCAGCCCACGGACAGGGCTTGACGAGCAGTACTTC. The full variable domain, with the rest looked up from reference TRBV5-1 and TRBJ2-7, is KAGVTQTPRYLIKTRGQQVTLSCSPISGHRSVSWYQQTPGQGLQFLFEYFSETQRNKGNFPGRFSGRQFSNSRSEMNVSTLELGDSALYLCASSPRTGLDEQYFGPGTRLTVT.

This clone occurred a few times. This sequence joins TRBV7-9 and TRBJ1-1, with TRBD1 as a possible D gene (6 bases). With 6 bases removed from V and 3 bases from J, the gap between germline ends came to 11 bases. Per germline, CDR1 SEHNR and CDR2 FQNEAQ (reference sequence). This CDR3 spans 13 amino acids. The CDR3 DNA is TGTGCCAGCAGACTAGGGGGAGACACTGAAGCTTTCTTT. Translating gives CASRLGGDTEAFF.

The chain joins TRBV7-2 to TRBJ2-7; D is perhaps TRBD1 (6 bases). The CDR3 extends over 16 amino acids. Germline V gene data show CDR1 as SGHTA and CDR2 as FQGNSA. The V end lost 6 bases, the J end lost 4 bases, and 22 bases lay between the germline ends. The CDR3 here is CASSSGWRIQGYEQYF. The CDR3 DNA sequence: TGTGCCAGCAGTTCTGGGTGGAGGATACAGGGATACGAGCAGTACTTC.

The CDR3 DNA reads as TGTGCCAGCAGCGTAGGGGCAGGTGATTCTGTCCCCACCTACGAGCAGTACTTC. Translation gives CASSVGAGDSVPTYEQYF. This chain links TRBV9 with TRBJ2-7; no clear D gene. Looked up from germline, CDR1 is SGDLS and CDR2 is YYNGEE. Between the trimmed V and J ends, which lost 0 bases and 2 bases, there was a span of 21 bases. The CDR3 has 18 residues.

The rearrangement uses TRBV6-1 and TRBJ2-7, with TRBD2 identical over 12 bases. The CDR3 length is 15 residues. Trimming took 6 bases from V and 2 from J; bases not matched to a gene: 5. Germline V gives CDR1 MNHNS, CDR2 SASEGT. The CDR3 here is CASSAGTSGPYEQYF. In DNA, the CDR3 is TGTGCCAGCAGCGCCGGGACTAGCGGGCCCTACGAGCAGTACTTC.

The chain employs TRBV19 and TRBJ1-5; D unresolved. This CDR3 has 15 residues. The V end was cut by 5 bases, the J end by 3 bases, with 14 bases between. Germline V gene sequence: CDR1 LNHDA, CDR2 SQIVND (reference sequence). The CDR3: CASSFPAAANQPQHF. The CDR3 DNA follows: TGTGCCAGTAGTTTCCCCGCGGCCGCCAATCAGCCCCAGCATTTT.

The chain combines TRBV19 with TRBJ2-7; TRBD2 matches 8 bases. Unmatched junction bases numbered 3, after V lost 5 bases and J lost 0 bases. Per germline, CDR1 LNHDA and CDR2 SQIVND (reference sequence). The CDR3 spans 14 residues. The chain's CDR3 is CASSASGSSYEQYF. Here the CDR3 DNA reads TGTGCCAGTAGTGCGAGCGGGAGCTCCTACGAGCAGTACTTC. The complete variable domain, with remaining parts taken from reference TRBV19 and TRBJ2-7, reads DGGITQSPKYLFRKEGQNVTLSCEQNLNHDAMYWYRQDPGQGLRLIYYSQIVNDFQKGDIAEGYSVSREKKESFPLTVTSAQKNPTAFYLCASSASGSSYEQYFGPGTRLTVT.

This chain joins TRBV21-1 and TRBJ2-7; the DNA was not compared with TRBD2, the D call given in the table. TRBV21-1 is deemed a pseudogene. The CDR3 is 13 amino acids. In DNA, the CDR3 is TGTGCCAGCACCCCGGACTGGGTCTTCGAGCAGTACTTC. The encoded protein is CASTPDWVFEQYF.

This clone was seen a single time. The V gene is TRBV6-6, the J gene TRBJ2-3, with D maybe TRBD2 (6 bases). V dropped 4 bases and J dropped 2 bases, with 16 bases sitting between them. The V gene's germline CDR1 is MNHNY and CDR2 SVGAGI (reference sequence). The CDR3 length is 16 residues. The CDR3 DNA is TGTGCCAGCAGTTCCCGGGACTCGCTAAACACAGATACGCAGTATTTT. It is translated as CASSSRDSLNTDTQYF.

The rearrangement uses TRBV28 and TRBJ1-4; a weak D match, TRBD1 (5 bases). Between the trimmed V and J ends, which lost 3 bases and 3 bases, there was a span of 14 bases. Per the germline V gene, CDR1 is MDHEN and CDR2 is SYDVKM. The CDR3 spans 16 residues. The CDR3 nucleotides are TGTGCCAGCAGTTTTAGGGCCCTCAGGGCTAATGAAAAACTGTTTTTT. Protein product: CASSFRALRANEKLFF.